This T cell receptor (beta chain) comes out of a study of regulatory T cells in long-lasting Graves disease. The time point is: newly diagnosed GD, antithyroid drugs for less than 3 months. The TCR library used RNA extracted from PBMCs. CDR1 and CDR2 (germline): DFQATT, SNEGSKA (reference sequence). Trimming took 3 bases from V and 0 from J, leaving 9 bases between them. The CDR3 length is 15 residues. CDR3 regions were amplified by Arm-PCR using iRepertoire HTBI primers to build TCR beta libraries. Original data processing: Gene usage covered around 62 TRBV and more than twelve TRBJ segments. TCRdb analysed the multiplex PCR reads with MiXCR anew, one entry per CDR3 protein. The V and J calls reflect TCRdb's pipeline rather than the authors' work. The sample shows roughly 610,000 distinct CDR3 sequences, less than 20% of them seen only once. These data also formed part of another study, on T cells in Graves' hyperthyroidism and ophthalmopathy.

The clonotype was recovered from a woman aged 25 to 39 with Graves disease. Sequenced material: peripheral blood mononuclear cells (PBMCs), taken at new diagnosis, from a patient treated with antithyroid drugs. The chain couples TRBV20-1 to TRBJ1-6; D is perhaps TRBD1 (5 bases). CDR3 protein: CSASYDSSYNSPLHF. In nucleotides, the CDR3 is TGCAGTGCTAGCTACGACAGCTCCTATAATTCACCCCTCCACTTT.